This entry is about one TCR beta chain. What it binds is unknown. This CDR3 has 11 amino acids. V lost 6 bases, J lost 8 bases, and 7 bases lay in between. Generated by immunoSEQ multiplex PCR, the TCRdb table keeps only in-frame clones and is missing some. The sample has 150,000 to 180,000 clones, 90% to 95% seen once; the top ten hold approximately 1.4%. Second doses at about 4 or about 12 weeks were pooled. This record comes from a study of T cell responses to AZD1222 COVID-19 vaccine. Findings and limits, study-wide: It should be noted that donors were predominantly white British and more often female, and clonal diversity was possibly underestimated. The peak T cell response came first, and repertoires were sampled only after it. Spike as a whole was targeted by vaccine-associated CD4 TCRs, dominant at 160-218 and 743-854.

The chain couples TRBV12-3 or TRBV12-4 to TRBJ1-4; D remains ambiguous. The sequencing used peripheral blood, collected 28 days after the second AZD1222 dose. The sequence was obtained from an adult who received the AZD1222 COVID-19 vaccine. The CDR3 coding sequence is TGTGCCAGCAGCCGGAGAGAAAAACTGTTTTTT. Protein: CASSRREKLFF.